The 17 T cell receptor beta chains reported below all come from one sample, sequenced in a study of shared clonotypes between healthy human individuals. Clones were sequenced by immunoSEQ multiplex PCR, and TCRdb holds only the in-frame ones, with some missing. The table has about 2 million clones, 85% to 95% seen once; the top ten hold 0.13%. The sequenced sample consisted of naive CD4+ T cells sorted from blood. As to subset: CD45RA+ positively selected. The source is a man younger than 35 in good health.

Details on this clone: Distinct nucleotide sequences in the sample also encode this CDR3. This chain's CDR3 is CASSLSRSSYEQYF. The DNA of the CDR3 is TGCGCCAGCAGCTTGTCCCGCAGCTCCTACGAGCAGTACTTC. The chain has TRBV5-1 and TRBJ2-7, with D unclear. Trimming took 1 base from V and 0 from J, leaving 8 bases between them. The CDR3 is 14 residues long. CDR1 is SGHRS and CDR2 is YFSETQ in the germline V gene.

This clone was observed a handful of times. The gene calls are TRBV19 and TRBJ1-4; TRBD1 matches at 7 bases. After removal of 5 bases from V and 2 bases from J, the junction contained 2 bases not matched to a gene. CDR1 LNHDA and CDR2 SQIVND come from the germline V gene (reference sequence). CDR3 length: 14 amino acids. CDR3 sequence reads: CASSAQGTNEKLFF. In nucleotides, the CDR3 is TGTGCCAGTAGTGCACAGGGGACTAATGAAAAACTGTTTTTT.

A note on this clone: Other DNA sequences in this sample translate to the same CDR3. The rearrangement joins TRBV7-2 to TRBJ1-5; D gene unclear. In germline, CDR1 is SGHTA, CDR2 FQGNSA. This CDR3 is 14 amino acids long. V shed 2 bases and J shed 4 bases, with 9 bases lying between them. The CDR3 spells CASSLYGSNQPQHF. CDR3 DNA sequence: TGTGCCAGCAGCTTATATGGCAGTAATCAGCCCCAGCATTTT.

V usage is TRBV10-3 and J usage is TRBJ1-4, with 7 bases matching TRBD1. The junction had 5 bases not matched to a gene; V was cut back by 4 bases and J by 0 bases. Germline V CDR1 and CDR2: ENHRY, SYGVKD. The CDR3 is 16 residues long. The CDR3 DNA sequence: TGTGCCATCAGTGCCACAGGGGAGACAACTAATGAAAAACTGTTTTTT. This codes for CAISATGETTNEKLFF.

This chain uses TRBV29-1 with TRBJ2-7; weak D call: TRBD1 (5 bases). The V end was cut by 1 base, the J end by 3 bases, with 10 bases between. Germline values: CDR1 SQVTM, CDR2 ANQGSEA. There are 13 residues in the CDR3. In DNA, the CDR3 is TGCAGCGTTGAAGCGGACACCCGCTACGAGCAGTACTTC. It specifies CSVEADTRYEQYF.

This clone showed up just once. This sequence joins TRBV20-1 and TRBJ2-7, with no clear D. Trimming stripped 4 bases from V and 4 bases from J, with 8 bases between. CDR3 length: 11 amino acids. Germline CDR1 DFQATT, CDR2 SNEGSKA (reference sequence). DNA of the CDR3: TGCAGTGCTACCAGTGAATACGAGCAGTACTTC. It yields the protein CSATSEYEQYF.

The chain combines TRBV29-1 with TRBJ2-3; D perhaps matches TRBD2 (5 bases). The CDR3 loop spans 15 amino acids. Germline V lookup: CDR1 SQVTM, CDR2 ANQGSEA. Trimming removed 4 bases at V and 6 bases at J, with 20 bases between. CDR3 protein: CSVVGLDLVWDTQYF. CDR3 DNA sequence: TGCAGCGTTGTGGGGTTGGACTTGGTTTGGGATACGCAGTATTTT.

The genes are TRBV6-5 and TRBJ2-7; a weak D match, TRBD1 (5 bases). CDR1 and CDR2 (germline): MNHEY, SVGAGI. V lost 6 bases and J 4 bases, leaving 13 bases between the germline ends. This CDR3 contains 13 residues. The CDR3 loop reads CASSQTDRYEQYF. DNA for the CDR3: TGTGCCAGCAGCCAGACAGACAGATACGAGCAGTACTTC.

The V and J genes are TRBV18 and TRBJ2-7; the D gene is possibly TRBD2 (6 bases). The CDR3 extends over 15 amino acids. Germline lookup yields CDR1 KGHSH and CDR2 LQKENI. Trimming removed 2 bases at V and 2 bases at J, with 13 bases between. In DNA form, the CDR3 reads TGTGCCAGCTCACCAACCGGGAGAGGCACCTACGAGCAGTACTTC. It translates to CASSPTGRGTYEQYF.

This chain joins TRBV18 and TRBJ1-3; D call uncertain. V was shortened by 3 bases and J by 0 bases, with 12 bases between the two germline ends. This CDR3 spans 16 amino acids. CDR1 and CDR2 (germline): KGHSH, LQKENI. The CDR3 loop reads CASSPSTELSGNTIYF. For the CDR3, the DNA is TGTGCCAGCTCACCTTCAACGGAGCTCTCTGGAAACACCATATATTTT.

The chain recombines TRBV27 with TRBJ2-7, with 11 positions matching TRBD1. Trimming removed 8 bases from V and 3 bases from J; junction bases left unmatched: 9. Germline V gene lookup returns CDR1 MNHEY and CDR2 SMNVEV (reference sequence). The CDR3 loop spans 15 amino acids. The CDR3 here is CASVATGTGGYEQYF. The CDR3 DNA reads TGTGCCAGCGTTGCGACCGGGACAGGGGGCTACGAGCAGTACTTC.

This clone showed up just once. This chain connects TRBV19 to TRBJ1-1; 9 nucleotides line up with TRBD1. The V and J ends lost 4 bases and 4 bases, in that order; junction bases with no gene match: 4. Germline V gene lookup returns CDR1 LNHDA and CDR2 SQIVND (reference sequence). The CDR3 contains 14 residues. CDR3 region: CASSRGQGGTEAFF. Written as DNA, the CDR3 is TGTGCCAGTAGTAGGGGACAGGGCGGCACTGAAGCTTTCTTT.

This chain links TRBV19 with TRBJ1-5; 7 nucleotides match TRBD1. The CDR3 length is 13 residues. Germline V CDR1 and CDR2: LNHDA, SQIVND (reference sequence). The V segment lost 11 bases and the J segment 7 bases; nucleotides outside the gene matches: 11. CDR3 sequence (DNA): TGTGCCGGGGGAGAGGGGGCATACCAGCCCCAGCATTTT. Translation: CAGGEGAYQPQHF. The entire variable domain, with the rest obtained from reference TRBV19 and TRBJ1-5, is as follows: DGGITQSPKYLFRKEGQNVTLSCEQNLNHDAMYWYRQDPGQGLRLIYYSQIVNDFQKGDIAEGYSVSREKKESFPLTVTSAQKNPTAFYLCAGGEGAYQPQHFGDGTRLSIL.

The V call is TRBV5-4, the J call TRBJ1-2; no clear D. The V gene lost 0 bases and the J gene lost 7 bases, with 10 bases spanning the gap. Germline-derived CDR1 and CDR2 are SGHNT and YYREEE (reference sequence). The CDR3 has 13 amino acids. CDR3 region: CASSLDGVSGYTF. Written as DNA, the CDR3 is TGTGCCAGCAGCTTGGATGGGGTCTCTGGCTACACCTTC.

V is TRBV18 and J is TRBJ2-7; 12 bases agree with TRBD2. V shed 5 bases, J shed 1 base, and the junction held 6 bases outside the gene matches. Germline V lookup: CDR1 KGHSH, CDR2 LQKENI. The CDR3 is 16 residues long. CDR3 residues: CASSSQGTSGSYEQYF. The CDR3 region has the DNA TGTGCCAGCTCATCCCAAGGGACTAGCGGGTCCTACGAGCAGTACTTC.

The chain uses TRBV7-2 and TRBJ2-7; TRBD2 matches at 8 bases. Germline V gene sequence: CDR1 SGHTA, CDR2 FQGNSA. With 1 base clipped from V and 9 bases from J, the junction kept 5 bases outside the gene matches. The CDR3 has 13 residues. CDR3 region: CASSLVSGVGQYF. The CDR3 bases are TGTGCCAGCAGCTTAGTTAGCGGGGTAGGGCAGTACTTC.

The chain combines TRBV10-3 with TRBJ1-1; possibly TRBD1 for D (6 bases). The length of the CDR3 is 14 residues. CDR1 and CDR2 (germline): ENHRY, SYGVKD. The ends were cut back, 2 bases at V and 10 bases at J, with 17 bases in the middle. CDR3 loop: CAISETGLYSGAFF. CDR3 DNA sequence: TGTGCCATCAGTGAGACAGGGCTATATTCAGGAGCTTTCTTT.